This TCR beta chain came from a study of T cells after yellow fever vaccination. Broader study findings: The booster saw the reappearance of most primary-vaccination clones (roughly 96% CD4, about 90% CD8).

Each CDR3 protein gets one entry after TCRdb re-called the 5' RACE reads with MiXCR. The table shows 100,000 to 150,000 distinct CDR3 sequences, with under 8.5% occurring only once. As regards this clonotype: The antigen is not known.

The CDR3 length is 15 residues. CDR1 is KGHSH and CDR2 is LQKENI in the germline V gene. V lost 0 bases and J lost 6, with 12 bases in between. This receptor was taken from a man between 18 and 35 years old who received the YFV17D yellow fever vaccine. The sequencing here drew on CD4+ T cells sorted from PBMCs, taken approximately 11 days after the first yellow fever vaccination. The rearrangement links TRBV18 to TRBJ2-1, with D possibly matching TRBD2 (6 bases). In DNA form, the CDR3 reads TGTGCCAGCTCACCACCTAGCGGCACACCCAATGAGCAGTTCTTC. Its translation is CASSPPSGTPNEQFF.